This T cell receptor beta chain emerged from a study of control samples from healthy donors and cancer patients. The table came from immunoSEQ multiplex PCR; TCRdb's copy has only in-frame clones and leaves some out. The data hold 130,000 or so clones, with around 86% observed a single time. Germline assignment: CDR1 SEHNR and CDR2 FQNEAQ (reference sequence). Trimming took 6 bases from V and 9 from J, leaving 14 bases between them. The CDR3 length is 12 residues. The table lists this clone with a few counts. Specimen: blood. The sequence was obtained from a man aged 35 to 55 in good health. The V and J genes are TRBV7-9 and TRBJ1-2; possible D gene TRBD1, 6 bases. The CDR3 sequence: CASRTDSLRYTF. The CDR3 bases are TGTGCCAGCAGAACGGACAGCCTCCGCTACACCTTC.